These 17 T cell receptor beta chains were sequenced from one sample in a study of shared clonotypes between healthy human individuals. This table comes from immunoSEQ multiplex PCR, and its TCRdb copy is limited to in-frame clones, with some not included. The sample has millions of clones; about 95% are singletons. Only CD45RO-negative cells positively selected for CCR7 counted as naive CD8 cells, so terminally differentiated effector memory CD45RA+ cells were excluded. The sequencing sample was made of naive CD8+ T cells sorted from blood. All receptors derive from a man younger than 30 in good health.

The rearrangement uses TRBV5-4 and TRBJ2-7; 10 bases map to TRBD2. Germline CDR1 and CDR2: SGHNT and YYREEE (reference sequence). The CDR3 contains 15 residues. V was clipped by 4 bases and J by 2 bases; unmatched bases: 6. CDR3 coding DNA: TGTGCCAGCAGCCCGAGGGGGACTAGCGCCTACGAGCAGTACTTC. As protein: CASSPRGTSAYEQYF. The complete variable domain, with remaining parts taken from reference TRBV5-4 and TRBJ2-7, reads ETGVTQSPTHLIKTRGQQVTLRCSSQSGHNTVSWYQQALGQGPQFIFQYYREEENGRGNFPPRFSGLQFPNYSSELNVNALELDDSALYLCASSPRGTSAYEQYFGPGTRLTVT.

Details on this clone: The junction differs from germline at one of its ends, possibly a read error. CDR3 nucleotide sequence: TGTGCCAGCAGCCTAGCGGGACCTAACTATGGCTACACCTTC. Translated, it gives CASSLAGPNYGYTF. The chain links TRBV7-2 to TRBJ1-2; tentatively, D is TRBD1 (5 bases). The germline gives CDR1 SGHTA, CDR2 FQGNSA. The CDR3 consists of 14 residues.

The V call is TRBV5-1, the J call TRBJ1-1, with unresolved D. From germline, CDR1 is SGHRS and CDR2 YFSETQ. The CDR3 runs to 15 residues. V was trimmed by 3 bases and J by 5 bases, leaving 17 bases between them. CDR3 amino acids: CASSYQLFGETEAFF. The CDR3 DNA follows: TGCGCCAGCAGCTACCAACTTTTCGGAGAGACTGAAGCTTTCTTT.

This rearrangement joins TRBV28 to TRBJ2-7; 12 bases are shared with TRBD2. Germline CDR1 is MDHEN and CDR2 is SYDVKM. Trimming took 5 bases from V and 2 from J; bases not matched to a gene: 7. This CDR3 is 16 amino acids long. DNA of the CDR3: TGTGCCAGCAGTAGTCCCTGGACTAGCGGGGCCTACGAGCAGTACTTC. The encoded protein is CASSSPWTSGAYEQYF.

This rearrangement joins TRBV28 to TRBJ1-2; perhaps TRBD1 as D (6 bases). The CDR3 contains 14 residues. Germline lookup yields CDR1 MDHEN and CDR2 SYDVKM. Deletions cut 5 bases from V and 5 bases from J, with 15 bases between. The CDR3 protein is CASSPTGFPYGYTF. As DNA, the CDR3 is TGTGCCAGCAGTCCTACAGGGTTCCCATATGGCTACACCTTC.

The CDR3 bases are TGTGCCAGCAGCTTTTGTCCCCCGGGCGACAGGGACAACTACAATGAGCAGTTCTTC. This gives the protein CASSFCPPGDRDNYNEQFF. The chain uses TRBV12-1 and TRBJ2-1; no check of the table's D call, TRBD1, against the DNA was made. TRBV12-1 is assigned pseudogene status. The CDR3 consists of 19 residues.

The chain couples TRBV4-3 to TRBJ2-7, with TRBD1 matching over 10 bases. There are 16 residues in the CDR3. Germline V gene sequence: CDR1 LGHNA, CDR2 YSLEER. Trimming at V came to 5 bases and at J to 5 bases, leaving 12 bases not matched to a gene. CDR3 nucleotide sequence: TGCGCCAGCAGCACCCTTCCGGGACAGGGGTCCCACGAGCAGTACTTC. Residues: CASSTLPGQGSHEQYF.

This rearrangement joins TRBV27 to TRBJ2-1; D may be TRBD2 (6 bases). Per germline, CDR1 MNHEY and CDR2 SMNVEV (reference sequence). The CDR3 is made up of 16 amino acids. V dropped 5 bases and J dropped 4 bases, with 18 bases sitting between them. The CDR3 reads CASSASGGEIYNEQFF. For the CDR3, the DNA is TGTGCCAGCAGTGCAAGCGGAGGGGAGATTTACAATGAGCAGTTCTTC.

The CDR3 DNA reads TGTGCCAGCAGCTTCGTACGGGGAATGAACACTGAAGCTTTCTTT. Translating gives CASSFVRGMNTEAFF. V usage is TRBV5-6 and J usage is TRBJ1-1, with D unclear. This CDR3 comprises 15 residues. V shed 2 bases and J shed 0 bases, with 11 bases lying between them. The germline gives CDR1 SGHDT, CDR2 YYEEEE.

This clone was observed a handful of times. The chain employs TRBV15 and TRBJ1-3; the match to TRBD1 covers 7 bases. V was pared by 3 bases and J by 0 bases, with 5 bases of the junction left unmatched. The germline V gene has CDR1 LNHNV and CDR2 YYDKDF (reference sequence). The CDR3 sequence is 16 residues long. The chain's CDR3 is CATSSTRDSSGNTIYF. CDR3 DNA sequence: TGTGCCACCAGCAGTACGAGGGACAGCTCTGGAAACACCATATATTTT.

V gene TRBV4-2 combines with J gene TRBJ1-6; D is ambiguous. The CDR3 contains 13 residues. Germline V lookup: CDR1 LGHNA, CDR2 YNFKEQ. Trimming left V 3 bases short and J 11 bases short, with 11 bases between. The CDR3 nucleotides read TGTGCCAGCAGCCAGGATCCTGCGGCACCCCTCCACTTT. Protein product: CASSQDPAAPLHF.

This chain joins TRBV2 and TRBJ2-1, with 7 nucleotides matching TRBD2. CDR3 length: 13 residues. From germline, CDR1 is SNHLY and CDR2 FYNNEI. The J segment lost 6 bases and the V segment lost 6 bases, leaving 5 bases of the junction unmatched. Here the CDR3 reads CASRWTSLNEQFF. The CDR3 region has the DNA TGTGCCAGCAGGTGGACTAGTCTCAATGAGCAGTTCTTC. Drawing the rest from reference TRBV2 and TRBJ2-1, the complete variable domain is EPEVTQTPSHQVTQMGQEVILRCVPISNHLYFYWYRQILGQKVEFLVSFYNNEISEKSEIFDDQFSVERPDGSNFTLKIRSTKLEDSAMYFCASRWTSLNEQFFGPGTRLTVL.

Here the CDR3 DNA reads TGTGCCAGCAGTGAAGAGAGACAGGGGAGAGGTGAAAAACTGTTTTTT. This codes for CASSEERQGRGEKLFF. The chain is built from TRBV6-1 and TRBJ1-4, with 8 bases that match TRBD1. V lost 1 base and J lost 7; bases outside the gene matches: 8. CDR3 length: 16 residues. The germline gives CDR1 MNHNS, CDR2 SASEGT.

This clone has only one observation. This sequence joins TRBV11-2 and TRBJ2-7; 7 nucleotides agree with TRBD2. CDR1 and CDR2 (germline): SGHAT, FQNNGV. After removal of 7 bases from V and 1 base from J, the junction contained 4 bases not matched to a gene. The CDR3 runs 13 residues. This CDR3 reads CASTWGGSYEQYF. The CDR3, as DNA: TGTGCCAGCACATGGGGAGGGTCCTACGAGCAGTACTTC.

Written as DNA, the CDR3 is TGTGCCTGGATGGGGCGGGGGAGAAACGAGCAGTACTTC. This gives the protein CAWMGRGRNEQYF. The chain joins TRBV30 to TRBJ2-7; 7 nucleotides match TRBD2. Germline-derived CDR1 and CDR2 are GTSNPN and SVGIG (reference sequence). The CDR3 has 13 amino acids. V lost 4 bases and J lost 5; bases outside the gene matches: 8.

The chain joins TRBV2 to TRBJ2-1; 9 nucleotides match TRBD1. The V and J ends lost 6 bases and 4 bases, in that order; junction bases with no gene match: 7. The CDR3 has 15 amino acids. Germline CDR1 and CDR2: SNHLY and FYNNEI. CDR3 residues: CASRPGQGIYNEQFF. In DNA, the CDR3 is TGTGCCAGCAGGCCAGGACAGGGGATATACAATGAGCAGTTCTTC.

The chain has TRBV10-3 and TRBJ2-1; 8 nucleotides agree with TRBD2. This CDR3 is built from 17 residues. V lost 2 bases, J lost 2 bases, and 8 bases stayed unmatched. The germline CDR1 and CDR2 sequences are ENHRY and SYGVKD. For the CDR3, the DNA is TGTGCCATCAGTGAGGGGACCGGGACTAGGACCTACAATGAGCAGTTCTTC. As protein: CAISEGTGTRTYNEQFF.